A selection of T cell receptor beta chains follows, all from one sample in a study of OX40 agonist ivuxolimab in advanced cancers. Assay used: immunoSEQ multiplex PCR; TCRdb lists only in-frame clones, some missing. The top ten hold 2.5% to 3% of the sample, which has about 78,000 clones, around 94% seen once. Sequenced here: CD4+ or CD8+ T cells sorted from blood, sampled in a trial of the OX40 agonist ivuxolimab. Receptor source: an adult with an advanced solid tumor such as melanoma, head and neck, liver or kidney cancer. Both conserved end residues are trimmed from each CDR3.

J gene,V gene,CDR3 length,CDR3 protein
TRBJ2-7,TRBV7-9,11,ASSLAVSYEQY
-,TRBV4-2,13,ASSQGLNQPYEQY
TRBJ1-5,TRBV5-1,11,ASSHDLDQPQH
TRBJ2-3,TRBV2,11,ASSFGRTDTQY
TRBJ1-3,TRBV19,14,ASSNPPGASGNTIY
TRBJ2-7,TRBV28,11,ASSLRVPYEQY
TRBJ2-5,TRBV18,14,ASSPPGWTRQETQY
TRBJ2-2,TRBV27,12,ASSLQGTYGELF
TRBJ2-3,TRBV5-1,15,ASSSGLAGVATDTQY
TRBJ1-1,TRBV5-1,11,ASSLDPNTEAF
TRBJ2-1,TRBV11-2,12,ASSFLGQYNEQF
TRBJ2-7,TRBV27,11,ASSFNYFYEQY
TRBJ1-2,TRBV19,12,ASSVRNRGDGYT
TRBJ1-2,TRBV2,12,ASSRTGLNYGYT
TRBJ2-1,TRBV5-1,14,ASSSLLAGPYNEQF
TRBJ1-1,TRBV30,8,AWAGTEAF
TRBJ2-3,TRBV9,14,ASSVRGDTNTDTQY
TRBJ1-1,TRBV18,11,ASQVDMNTEAF
TRBJ1-3,TRBV6-1,14,ASSEGFGTSGNTIY
TRBJ2-2,TRBV28,14,ASSWTGLVITGELF
TRBJ1-2,TRBV5-1,13,ASSPQGQARDGYT
TRBJ2-7,TRBV11-3,12,ASSITGDSYEQY
TRBJ1-2,TRBV12-5,12,ASGYSTGIYGYT
TRBJ1-1,TRBV18,13,ASSRVGQGNTEAF
TRBJ2-4,TRBV30,14,AWTIGLVGAKNIQY
TRBJ1-2,TRBV5-3,12,ASQRQGPNYGYT
TRBJ2-1,TRBV27,12,ASSFSAGSGEQF
TRBJ1-1,TRBV5-4,11,ASSLMTNTEAF
TRBJ2-5,TRBV7-2,11,ASSYPGEETQY
TRBJ1-5,TRBV19,12,ASRPTGGNQPQH
TRBJ2-7,TRBV10-1,13,ASSDGDPGSGEQY
TRBJ2-5,TRBV29-1,10,SVVRGGETQY
TRBJ1-2,TRBV6-1,10,ASSGTAYGYT
TRBJ2-7,TRBV2,13,ASRPPWERGPEQY
TRBJ1-5,TRBV7-2,11,ASSLDGNQPQH
TRBJ2-3,TRBV6-5,11,ASSYGTTDTQY
TRBJ1-3,TRBV5-1,14,ASSLAGQFSGNTIY
TRBJ2-6,TRBV28,14,ASSSPGLSGANVLT
TRBJ1-1,TRBV19,13,ASTPRTGENTEAF
TRBJ1-2,TRBV6-5,10,ASSPPNRGYT
TRBJ1-1,TRBV29-1,12,SVTPVRGNTEAF
TRBJ1-1,TRBV5-4,14,ASSLGRGVKSTEAF
TRBJ1-5,TRBV28,12,ASSPGGNNQPQH
TRBJ1-1,TRBV27,11,ASSTGVEAEAF
TRBJ2-3,TRBV28,14,ATLGGLRALADTQY
TRBJ2-3,TRBV7-9,11,ASSLQTSGTQY
TRBJ2-7,TRBV2,12,ASSELGTIYEQY